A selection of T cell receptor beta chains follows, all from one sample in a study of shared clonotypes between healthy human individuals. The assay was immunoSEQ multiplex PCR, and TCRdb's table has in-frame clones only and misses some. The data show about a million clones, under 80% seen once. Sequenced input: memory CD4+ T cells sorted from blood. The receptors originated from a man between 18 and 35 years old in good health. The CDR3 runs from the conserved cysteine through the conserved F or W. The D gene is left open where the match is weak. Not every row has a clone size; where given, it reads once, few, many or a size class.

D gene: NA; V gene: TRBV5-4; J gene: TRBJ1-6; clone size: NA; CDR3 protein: CASSPSRSLGSPLHF; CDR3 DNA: TGTGCCAGCAGCCCCTCGCGGAGCCTCGGTTCACCCCTCCACTTT
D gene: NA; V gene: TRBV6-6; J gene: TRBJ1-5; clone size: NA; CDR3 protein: CASSSPGRGNQPQHF; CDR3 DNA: TGTGCCAGCAGTTCCCCAGGCAGGGGTAATCAGCCCCAGCATTTT
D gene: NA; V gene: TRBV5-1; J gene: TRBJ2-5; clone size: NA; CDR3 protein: CASSLEGGRGQTQYF; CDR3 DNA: TGCGCCAGCAGCTTGGAAGGCGGAAGGGGCCAGACCCAGTACTTC
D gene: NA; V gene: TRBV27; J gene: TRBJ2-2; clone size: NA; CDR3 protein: CASSSPWDHTGELFF; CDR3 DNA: TGTGCCAGCAGCTCCCCCTGGGACCACACCGGGGAGCTGTTTTTT
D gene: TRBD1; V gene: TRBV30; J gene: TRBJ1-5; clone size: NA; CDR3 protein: CAFKAGTGSNQPQHF; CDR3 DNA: TGTGCCTTCAAAGCCGGGACAGGGAGCAATCAGCCCCAGCATTTT
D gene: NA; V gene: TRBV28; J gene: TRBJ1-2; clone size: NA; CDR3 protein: CASSQDYGYTF; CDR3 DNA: TGTGCCAGCAGCCAAGACTATGGCTACACCTTC
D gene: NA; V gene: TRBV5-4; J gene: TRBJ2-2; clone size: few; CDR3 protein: CASSFSQGPTAGELFF; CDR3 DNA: TGTGCCAGCAGCTTTTCCCAGGGGCCGACGGCCGGGGAGCTGTTTTTT
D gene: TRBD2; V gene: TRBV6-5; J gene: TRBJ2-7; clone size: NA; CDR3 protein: CASRASGDHEQYF; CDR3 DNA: TGTGCCAGCAGAGCTAGCGGGGACCACGAGCAGTACTTC
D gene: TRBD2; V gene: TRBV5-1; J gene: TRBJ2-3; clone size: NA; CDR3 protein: CASSVGLAGESDTQYF; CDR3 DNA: TGCGCCAGCAGCGTGGGACTAGCGGGGGAATCAGATACGCAGTATTTT
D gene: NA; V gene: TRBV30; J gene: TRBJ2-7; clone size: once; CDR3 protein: CAWGSGAFYEQYF; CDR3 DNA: TGTGCCTGGGGTTCAGGGGCGTTTTACGAGCAGTACTTC
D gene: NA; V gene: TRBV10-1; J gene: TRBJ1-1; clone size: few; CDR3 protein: CASSLGGGTEAFF; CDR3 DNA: TGCGCCAGCAGTCTGGGAGGGGGAACTGAAGCTTTCTTT
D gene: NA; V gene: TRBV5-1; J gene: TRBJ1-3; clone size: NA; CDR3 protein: CASSGTSGNTIYF; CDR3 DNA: TGCGCCAGCAGCGGGACCTCTGGAAACACCATATATTTT
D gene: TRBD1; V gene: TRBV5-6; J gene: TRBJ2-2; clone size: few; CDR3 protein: CASSGRTGTGELFF; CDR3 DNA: TGTGCCAGCAGCGGGAGGACAGGGACCGGGGAGCTGTTTTTT
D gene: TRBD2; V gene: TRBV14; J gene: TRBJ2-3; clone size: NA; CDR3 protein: CASRPGLATDTQYF; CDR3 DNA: TGTGCCAGCAGACCGGGACTAGCAACAGATACGCAGTATTTT
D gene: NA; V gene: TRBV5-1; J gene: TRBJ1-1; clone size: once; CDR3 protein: CASSLGATASEAFF; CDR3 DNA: TGCGCCAGCAGCTTAGGCGCCACAGCGTCCGAAGCTTTCTTT
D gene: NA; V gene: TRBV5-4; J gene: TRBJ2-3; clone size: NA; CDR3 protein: CASSLEWGADTQYF; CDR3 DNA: TGTGCCAGCAGCTTGGAGTGGGGGGCAGATACGCAGTATTTT
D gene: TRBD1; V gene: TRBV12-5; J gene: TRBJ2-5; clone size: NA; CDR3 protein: CASGSGQGQETQYF; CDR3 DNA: TGTGCTAGTGGATCGGGACAGGGGCAAGAGACCCAGTACTTC